Listed below are T cell receptor beta chains from one sample, sequenced in a study of blood T cell repertoires in COVID-19. The assay was immunoSEQ multiplex PCR, and TCRdb's table has in-frame clones only and misses some. Of about 130,000 clones listed, around 88% were seen once; the top ten hold about 9.4%. Sequences were obtained from peripheral blood. The receptors come from a man aged 45-65 years with acute or convalescent COVID-19. CDR3s include the opening cysteine and the closing phenylalanine or tryptophan. D genes are given only for firm matches. The size field is filled for only some rows; it gives once, few, many or a size class.

clone_size	v_call	j_call	d_call	cdr3_aa	cdr3_nt
-	TRBV7-9	TRBJ2-5	-	CASSSRDSQETQYF	TGTGCCAGCAGCTCGCGGGACTCCCAAGAGACCCAGTACTTC
-	TRBV7-9	TRBJ1-5	-	CASSSLGQPQHF	TGTGCCAGCAGCTCCCTCGGTCAGCCCCAGCATTTT
once	TRBV6-5	TRBJ2-1	-	CASSLTQPRSNEQFF	TGTGCCAGCAGCCTCACCCAACCCCGGAGCAATGAGCAGTTCTTC
few	TRBV12-5	TRBJ2-5	TRBD2	CASLGGSETQYF	TGTGCTAGTTTAGGCGGGAGTGAGACCCAGTACTTC
-	TRBV13	TRBJ1-2	TRBD1	CASSADRGQRYGYTF	TGTGCCAGCAGCGCGGACAGGGGGCAACGGTATGGCTACACCTTC
few	TRBV7-6	TRBJ2-2	-	CASSLVGGTGELFF	TGTGCCAGCAGCTTAGTAGGGGGCACCGGGGAGCTGTTTTTT
-	TRBV2	TRBJ1-5	-	CASSGIDRWQPQHF	TGTGCCAGCAGTGGCATAGACAGATGGCAGCCCCAGCATTTT
-	TRBV2	TRBJ1-1	-	CASSAQDGGTEAFF	TGTGCCAGCAGTGCACAGGACGGAGGGACTGAAGCTTTCTTT
-	TRBV19	TRBJ1-1	-	CASSEETRPLNTEAFF	TGTGCCAGTAGTGAGGAAACAAGGCCCTTGAACACTGAAGCTTTCTTT
-	TRBV7-9	TRBJ2-6	TRBD1	CASSGDRGRTGANVLTF	TGTGCCAGCAGTGGGGACAGGGGAAGAACTGGGGCCAACGTCCTGACTTTC
-	TRBV2	TRBJ1-2	-	CASSAGPAYGYTF	TGTGCCAGCAGCGCGGGACCCGCCTATGGCTACACCTTC
-	TRBV28	TRBJ1-6	TRBD1	CAIQIRTGANSPLHF	TGTGCCATACAGATCAGGACAGGGGCTAATTCACCCCTCCACTTT
few	TRBV18	TRBJ1-2	-	CASFSLLSPDYGYTF	TGTGCCAGCTTCTCACTGCTCTCTCCGGACTATGGCTACACCTTC
-	TRBV7-6	TRBJ2-7	-	CASSLKAGGPYEQYF	TGTGCCAGCAGCTTAAAGGCAGGGGGGCCCTACGAGCAGTACTTC
-	TRBV7-7	TRBJ2-5	TRBD1	CASSLEQGALGETQYF	TGTGCTAGCAGCTTGGAACAGGGGGCCCTAGGAGAGACCCAGTACTTC
-	TRBV7-2	TRBJ2-7	TRBD2	CASSPLTSGTYEQYF	TGTGCCAGCAGCCCCCTCACTAGCGGAACCTACGAGCAGTACTTC
-	TRBV28	TRBJ2-7	TRBD2	CASSPSGRAREQYF	TGTGCCAGCAGCCCTAGCGGGAGGGCGCGGGAGCAGTACTTC
-	TRBV11-3	TRBJ2-1	-	CASSSRVRGSNEQFF	TGTGCCAGCAGTTCCCGGGTCCGGGGGAGCAATGAGCAGTTCTTC
-	TRBV7-9	TRBJ2-7	-	CASSPRAASYEQYF	TGTGCCAGCAGCCCGCGGGCTGCATCCTACGAGCAGTACTTC
-	TRBV11-2	TRBJ1-6	-	CASSLQGYDSPLHF	TGTGCCAGCAGCTTACAGGGTTATGATTCACCCCTCCACTTT
-	TRBV11-3	TRBJ1-3	-	CARAYRSSGNTIYF	TGTGCCAGGGCCTACAGGAGCTCTGGAAACACCATATATTTT
-	TRBV6-5	TRBJ1-2	TRBD1	CASWRGPLLYGYTF	TGTGCCAGCTGGAGGGGGCCGCTTCTCTATGGCTACACCTTC
-	TRBV6-4	TRBJ1-2	TRBD1	CASSDSRAGQGSYTF	TGTGCCAGCAGTGACTCTCGCGCCGGACAGGGAAGCTACACCTTC
-	TRBV7-8	TRBJ1-1	TRBD1	CASSLHWGTGSNTEAFF	TGTGCCAGCAGCTTACATTGGGGGACAGGGTCGAACACTGAAGCTTTCTTT
once	TRBV7-9	TRBJ2-1	TRBD2	CASSPPSSGLFNEQFF	TGTGCCAGCAGCCCACCATCTAGCGGCCTTTTCAATGAGCAGTTCTTC
-	TRBV20-1	TRBJ2-3	-	CSASEGGGLADTQYF	TGCAGTGCTAGTGAGGGGGGGGGCCTCGCAGATACGCAGTATTTT
-	TRBV15	TRBJ2-6	-	CATSSRSGANVLTF	TGTGCCACCAGCAGCCGGTCGGGGGCCAACGTCCTGACTTTC
-	TRBV27	TRBJ1-2	-	CASSLRGRQAFNYGYTF	TGTGCCAGCAGCCTTCGGGGTAGACAGGCATTTAACTATGGCTACACCTTC
-	TRBV7-2	TRBJ1-5	-	CASSSDIRGSQPQHF	TGTGCCAGCAGCTCGGACATCAGGGGCAGTCAGCCCCAGCATTTT
-	TRBV5-1	TRBJ2-1	TRBD2	CASSLAGGAYNEQFF	TGCGCCAGCAGCCTAGCGGGGGGAGCCTACAATGAGCAGTTCTTC
-	TRBV13	TRBJ1-1	TRBD1	CASSPQGMNTEAFF	TGTGCCAGCAGCCCACAGGGGATGAACACTGAAGCTTTCTTT
-	TRBV18	TRBJ2-2	-	CASSPPSFGELFF	TGTGCCAGCTCACCTCCTTCCTTCGGGGAGCTGTTTTTT
-	TRBV4-1	TRBJ1-1	-	CASSQEGLQFMNTEAFF	TGCGCCAGCAGCCAAGAGGGTCTACAGTTCATGAACACTGAAGCTTTCTTT
few	TRBV12-3/TRBV12-4	TRBJ1-1	-	CASSSLIEAFF	TGTGCCAGCAGTTCCCTAATTGAAGCTTTCTTT
-	TRBV4-1	TRBJ2-1	-	CASSQGSSWDNEQFF	TGCGCCAGCAGCCAAGGGTCTAGCTGGGACAATGAGCAGTTCTTC
-	TRBV13	TRBJ2-5	-	CASGRQETQYF	TGTGCCAGCGGGAGGCAGGAGACCCAGTACTTC
-	TRBV19	TRBJ1-1	-	CASSGTQNTEAFF	TGTGCCAGTAGTGGGACACAGAACACTGAAGCTTTCTTT
-	TRBV7-6	TRBJ2-2	TRBD1	CASSSPKGGAGGELFF	TGTGCCAGCAGCTCGCCCAAAGGGGGCGCCGGCGGGGAGCTGTTTTTT
-	TRBV7-2	TRBJ1-5	TRBD1	CASSLRRTGGSQPQHF	TGTGCCAGCAGCTTGCGAAGGACAGGGGGCAGCCAGCCCCAGCATTTT